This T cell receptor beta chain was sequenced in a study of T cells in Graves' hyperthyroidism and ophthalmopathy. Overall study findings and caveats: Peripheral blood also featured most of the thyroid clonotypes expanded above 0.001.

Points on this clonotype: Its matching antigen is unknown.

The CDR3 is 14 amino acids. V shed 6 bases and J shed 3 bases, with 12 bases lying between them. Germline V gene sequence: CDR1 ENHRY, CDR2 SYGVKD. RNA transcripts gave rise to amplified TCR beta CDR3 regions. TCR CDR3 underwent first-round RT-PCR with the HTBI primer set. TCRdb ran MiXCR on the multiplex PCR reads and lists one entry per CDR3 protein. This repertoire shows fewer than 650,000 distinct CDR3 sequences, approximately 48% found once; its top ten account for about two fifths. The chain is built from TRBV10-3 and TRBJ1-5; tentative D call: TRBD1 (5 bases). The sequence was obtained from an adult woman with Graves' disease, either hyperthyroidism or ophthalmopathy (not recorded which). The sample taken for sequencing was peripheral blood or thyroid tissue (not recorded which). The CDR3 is CAIREGPNNQPQHF. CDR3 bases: TGTGCCATCAGAGAGGGGCCTAACAATCAGCCCCAGCATTTT.